This entry lists 15 T cell receptor beta chains sequenced from one sample in a study of blood T cell repertoires in COVID-19. Sequencing used immunoSEQ multiplex PCR; TCRdb keeps in-frame clones, though not all of them. The table lists roughly 200,000 clones, 85% to 90% of them singletons. The sample comprised peripheral blood. The receptor source for this set is a man aged 35 to 55 with active or convalescent COVID-19.

The chain couples TRBV6-6 to TRBJ1-6; 8 bases are a match to TRBD1. CDR3 length equals 13 residues. Looked up from germline, CDR1 is MNHNY and CDR2 is SVGAGI (reference sequence). Trimming removed 4 bases from V and 10 bases from J; junction bases left unmatched: 3. CDR3 loop: CASSSGGESPLHF. CDR3 nucleotide sequence: TGTGCCAGCAGTTCAGGGGGCGAGTCACCCCTCCACTTT.

The chain joins TRBV10-3 to TRBJ1-2; TRBD1 is a possible D gene (6 bases). There are 13 residues in the CDR3. Trimming took 2 bases from V and 5 from J, leaving 9 bases between them. Germline V lookup: CDR1 ENHRY, CDR2 SYGVKD. DNA of the CDR3: TGTGCCATCAGTGAGAGGGGGTCTTATGGCTACACCTTC. This codes for CAISERGSYGYTF.

The gene calls are TRBV2 and TRBJ2-4, with 10 bases matching TRBD2. CDR3 length: 16 amino acids. Losses at the gene ends were 5 bases for V and 8 bases for J; bases not matched to a gene: 12. CDR1 and CDR2 from the germline V gene are SNHLY and FYNNEI. CDR3 region: CASSTPGSGGWDIQYF. The CDR3 DNA follows: TGTGCCAGCAGTACCCCGGGTAGCGGGGGGTGGGACATTCAGTACTTC.

The chain combines TRBV11-1 with TRBJ2-3; D remains unclear. Germline V CDR1 and CDR2: SGHAT, FQDESV (reference sequence). Trimming pared 1 base from V and 0 bases from J, leaving 8 bases between. The CDR3 has 15 residues. The CDR3 DNA is TGTGCCAGCAGCTTAGACAGTACTAGCACAGATACGCAGTATTTT. Protein sequence: CASSLDSTSTDTQYF. Variable domain in full (rest from reference TRBV11-1 and TRBJ2-3): EAEVAQSPRYKITEKSQAVAFWCDPISGHATLYWYRQILGQGPELLVQFQDESVVDDSQLPKDRFSAERLKGVDSTLKIQPAELGDSAMYLCASSLDSTSTDTQYFGPGTRLTVL.

Here the CDR3 reads CASERGGRLETQYF. In DNA, the CDR3 is TGTGCCAGCGAGCGGGGAGGGCGGTTGGAGACCCAGTACTTC. This chain joins TRBV28 and TRBJ2-5, with 7 bases aligning to TRBD2. Germline V gene data show CDR1 as MDHEN and CDR2 as SYDVKM. The CDR3 covers 14 residues. V shed 8 bases and J 5 bases; nucleotides not matched to a gene: 11.

A single count supports this clone. This chain uses TRBV2 with TRBJ2-1; D not certain. The CDR3 totals 12 residues. V gave up 2 bases and J gave up 9 bases, with 8 bases separating them. Germline assignment: CDR1 SNHLY and CDR2 FYNNEI. The CDR3 region is CASSETGTEQFF. In DNA form, the CDR3 reads TGTGCCAGCAGTGAAACGGGTACTGAGCAGTTCTTC.

V is TRBV5-6 and J is TRBJ1-6, with 8 bases aligning to TRBD1. The CDR3 totals 18 residues. With 4 bases clipped from V and 0 bases from J, the junction kept 9 bases outside the gene matches. Germline-derived CDR1 and CDR2 are SGHDT and YYEEEE. The CDR3 bases are TGTGCCAGCAGCGCACCAGGGGGCCGGAGCTCCTATAATTCACCCCTCCACTTT. Encoded protein: CASSAPGGRSSYNSPLHF.

The chain joins TRBV6-2 or TRBV6-3 to TRBJ1-2; 7 bases agree with TRBD1. Per the germline V gene, CDR1 is MNHEY and CDR2 is SVGEGT. The CDR3 spans 13 residues. V lost 6 bases, J lost 5 bases, and 6 bases stayed unmatched. CDR3 coding DNA: TGTGCCAGCAGCCCCGGACAGGAGTATGGCTACACCTTC. This sequence encodes CASSPGQEYGYTF.

This clone occurred a few times. The chain couples TRBV28 to TRBJ1-1; D remains ambiguous. The CDR3 spans 13 residues. CDR1 is MDHEN and CDR2 is SYDVKM in the germline V gene. Trimming removed 10 bases from V and 3 bases from J, with 15 bases in between. The CDR3 DNA follows: TGTGCCATCAAAGTGCGTCCGCACACTGAAGCTTTCTTT. The encoded protein is CAIKVRPHTEAFF.

V gene TRBV6-1 combines with J gene TRBJ1-1, with D perhaps TRBD1 (5 bases). CDR1 and CDR2 (germline): MNHNS, SASEGT. V lost 0 bases, J lost 8 bases, and 10 bases lay in between. The CDR3 covers 13 residues. DNA of the CDR3: TGTGCCAGCAGTGAAGCGCGGGGCGTCGAAGCTTTCTTT. Its protein product is CASSEARGVEAFF.

The chain employs TRBV28 and TRBJ1-1; 10 nucleotides match TRBD1. The junction had 4 bases not matched to a gene; V was cut back by 6 bases and J by 6 bases. The CDR3 loop spans 13 amino acids. CDR1 MDHEN and CDR2 SYDVKM come from the germline V gene. The CDR3 is CASRGTGVPEAFF. The CDR3 nucleotides read TGTGCCAGCAGAGGGACAGGGGTGCCTGAAGCTTTCTTT.

The gene calls are TRBV7-2 and TRBJ2-1; 7 nucleotides agree with TRBD1. CDR1 SGHTA and CDR2 FQGNSA come from the germline V gene. V was pared by 3 bases and J by 2 bases, with 4 bases of the junction left unmatched. This CDR3 comprises 15 residues. CDR3 in amino acids: CASSFEGAPYNEQFF. The CDR3 DNA reads as TGTGCCAGCAGCTTTGAGGGGGCCCCCTACAATGAGCAGTTCTTC.

The chain employs TRBV28 and TRBJ2-1; 9 bases are a match to TRBD1. The CDR3 extends over 16 amino acids. The junction had 18 bases not matched to a gene; V was cut back by 9 bases and J by 9 bases. CDR1 and CDR2 (germline): MDHEN, SYDVKM. The CDR3 sequence: CASIPVTGTGSAEQFF. CDR3 sequence (DNA): TGTGCCAGTATCCCTGTGACCGGGACAGGGTCCGCTGAGCAGTTCTTC.

The rearrangement uses TRBV12-3 or TRBV12-4 and TRBJ1-5; D is undetermined. The CDR3 consists of 12 residues. The V end was cut by 1 base, the J end by 8 bases, with 6 bases between. The CDR3 DNA sequence: TGTGCCAGCAGTTTAGGTGTCGAGCCCCAGCATTTT. This encodes CASSLGVEPQHF.

In its sample, this clone was seen a few times. This chain links TRBV5-5 with TRBJ1-5, with 9 bases fitting TRBD1. CDR3 length equals 15 residues. Unmatched junction bases numbered 7, after V lost 4 bases and J lost 5 bases. Germline lookup yields CDR1 SGHKS and CDR2 YYEKEE (reference sequence). CDR3 sequence reads: CASSTRDRDYQPQHF. CDR3 sequence (DNA): TGTGCCAGCAGCACCAGGGACAGGGATTATCAGCCCCAGCATTTT.